Sequencing of this TCR beta chain was carried out in a study of prognosis after radiotherapy for stage I lung cancer. Study-level information: Adenocarcinoma was the tumor type in approximately twelve patients, squamous cell carcinoma in more than five. Findings and limits, study-wide: The study found lower Shannon entropy after stereotactic body radiation therapy in patients who developed distant metastases. Stereotactic body radiation therapy was followed by fewer unique TCR clones, median approximately 9,100 versus 7,200.

With two-round multiplex PCR, TCR beta CDR3 sequences were amplified from genomic DNA. First-round PCR amplification was performed with primers specific to each TRBV and TRBJ gene. TCRdb independently ran MiXCR on the multiplex PCR reads; one entry per CDR3 protein. This table holds some 34,000 distinct CDR3 sequences, less than 45% found once. Regarding this clonotype: Antigen specificity is unknown. This may come from a read error, since a much larger clone is one base off.

The CDR3 spans 13 residues. The germline CDR1 and CDR2 sequences are SNHLY and FYNNEI. The chain links TRBV2 to TRBJ2-1, with TRBD2 as a possible D gene (6 bases). The clonotype comes from a donor aged 50 or older with non-small cell lung cancer. The sample consisted of PBMCs, taken before or after stereotactic body radiation therapy (not recorded which). Here the CDR3 reads CATLGSSYNEQFF. The CDR3, as DNA: TGTGCTACGCTCGGGAGCTCCTACAATGAGCAGTTCTTC. The full variable domain, its missing parts supplied by reference TRBV2 and TRBJ2-1, is EPEVTQTPSHQVTQMGQEVILRCVPISNHLYFYWYRQILGQKVEFLVSFYNNEISEKSEIFDDQFSVERPDGSNFTLKIRSTKLEDSAMYFCATLGSSYNEQFFGPGTRLTVL.